This T cell receptor (beta chain) was retrieved from a study of shared clonotypes between healthy human individuals. Method: immunoSEQ multiplex PCR; TCRdb's copy keeps in-frame clones and lacks some. The table lists 550,000 to 750,000 clones, 92% of them singletons. Naivety among CD8 cells was defined by CD45RO negativity and positive CCR7 selection, thereby excluding terminally differentiated effector memory CD45RA+ cells. After removal of 4 bases from V and 7 bases from J, the junction contained 9 bases not matched to a gene. CDR1 and CDR2 (germline): SGHNT, YYREEE (reference sequence). The CDR3 contains 14 residues.

The chain carries TRBV5-4 and TRBJ1-2; 8 nucleotides agree with TRBD1. This sequence was found in a man younger than 40 in good health. Input material: naive CD8+ T cells sorted from blood. Here the CDR3 reads CASSPGQGGLGYTF. CDR3 nucleotide sequence: TGTGCCAGCAGCCCAGGACAGGGAGGCCTTGGCTACACCTTC. Supplemented by reference TRBV5-4 and TRBJ1-2, the full variable domain reads ETGVTQSPTHLIKTRGQQVTLRCSSQSGHNTVSWYQQALGQGPQFIFQYYREEENGRGNFPPRFSGLQFPNYSSELNVNALELDDSALYLCASSPGQGGLGYTFGSGTRLTVV.